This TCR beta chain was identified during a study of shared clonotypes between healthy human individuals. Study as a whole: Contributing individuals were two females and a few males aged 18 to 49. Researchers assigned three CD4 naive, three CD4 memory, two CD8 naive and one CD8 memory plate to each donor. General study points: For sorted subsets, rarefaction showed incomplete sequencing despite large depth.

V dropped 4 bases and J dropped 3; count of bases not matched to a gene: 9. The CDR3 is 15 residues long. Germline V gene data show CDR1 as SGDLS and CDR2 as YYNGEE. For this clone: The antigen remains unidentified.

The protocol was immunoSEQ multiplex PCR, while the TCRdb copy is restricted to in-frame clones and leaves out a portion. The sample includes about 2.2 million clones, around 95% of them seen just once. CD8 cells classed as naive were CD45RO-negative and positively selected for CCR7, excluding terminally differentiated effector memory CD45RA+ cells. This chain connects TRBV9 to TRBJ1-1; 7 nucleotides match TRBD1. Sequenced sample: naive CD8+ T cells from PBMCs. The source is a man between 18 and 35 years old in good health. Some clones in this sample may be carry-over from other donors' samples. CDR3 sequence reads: CASSPNRGWYTEAFF. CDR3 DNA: TGTGCCAGCAGCCCAAACAGGGGTTGGTACACTGAAGCTTTCTTT. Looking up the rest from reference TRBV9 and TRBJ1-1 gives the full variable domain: DSGVTQTPKHLITATGQRVTLRCSPRSGDLSVYWYQQSLDQGLQFLIQYYNGEERAKGNILERFSAQQFPDLHSELNLSSLELGDSALYFCASSPNRGWYTEAFFGQGTRLTVV.